This is a list of T cell receptor beta chains from one sample in a study of cytomegalovirus exposure and HLA in healthy donors. The data were produced by immunoSEQ multiplex PCR, yet TCRdb's version contains in-frame clones alone and is incomplete. The sample lists about 240,000 clones, 81% occurring once. The specimen sequenced was PBMCs. The origin of the receptors is a woman aged 55 to 70 in good health and CMV-seropositive. Both conserved end residues are part of each CDR3. D genes are given only for firm matches. Clone size is given for some rows only: seen once, a few or many times, or a class if the clone is expanded.

TRBV7-6	TRBD2	NA	TRBJ2-2	CASSLTPLSGIGAGELFF
TRBV28	NA	NA	TRBJ2-3	CASSYRVGSTDTQYF
TRBV19	NA	NA	TRBJ1-5	CASQKNSNQPQHF
TRBV19	TRBD1	NA	TRBJ2-7	CASSMVAGGEEQYF
TRBV5-1	TRBD1	NA	TRBJ1-4	CASSLEVTGEKLFF
TRBV6-5	TRBD1	NA	TRBJ1-5	CASSEGARQPQHF
TRBV28	NA	NA	TRBJ1-1	CATLDTMNTEAFF
TRBV19	NA	NA	TRBJ2-5	CASSMVRVGDETQYF
TRBV6-5	TRBD2	NA	TRBJ2-3	CASGTSGEPTDTQYF
TRBV11-2	NA	NA	TRBJ2-7	CASSLLRLQGIYEQYF
TRBV25-1	TRBD1	NA	TRBJ2-2	CASSDPGGRIGELFF
TRBV7-9	NA	NA	TRBJ1-1	CASSLVVRNTEAFF
TRBV5-1	NA	NA	TRBJ2-3	CASSSLSGHTDTQYF
TRBV30	NA	NA	TRBJ2-7	CAWSVSLHYEQYF
TRBV6-1	NA	NA	TRBJ2-1	CASSDTRLGPYNEQFF
TRBV5-1	NA	NA	TRBJ1-2	CASRQGSLANYGYTF
TRBV5-6	TRBD2	once	TRBJ2-7	CASSLRSGSHEQYF
TRBV7-7	NA	NA	TRBJ2-7	CASSLEQGYEQYF
TRBV28	TRBD2	NA	TRBJ2-5	CASSPRVTSWETQYF
TRBV11-2	NA	NA	TRBJ2-1	CAIADIYNEQFF
TRBV27	TRBD2	NA	TRBJ2-3	CASSPQALRGADTQYF
TRBV27	TRBD1	once	TRBJ1-2	CASGGQGANYGYTF
TRBV7-9	TRBD1	NA	TRBJ2-2	CAPALTGGTGELFF
TRBV7-9	NA	many	TRBJ2-1	CSSIGSANEQFF
TRBV5-6	NA	NA	TRBJ2-2	CASSQTTILGELFF
TRBV27	TRBD2	NA	TRBJ2-1	CASSLAGGSYNEQFF
TRBV9	TRBD2	NA	TRBJ2-2	CASSARGTSGSDGELFF
TRBV30	NA	NA	TRBJ2-5	CAWSVGQGGETQYF
TRBV19	TRBD1	NA	TRBJ1-1	CASSIGKDRTIMNTEAFF
TRBV5-1	TRBD1	few	TRBJ1-3	CASSLGQGGSSGNTIYF
TRBV27	TRBD2	NA	TRBJ2-7	CASSLTREGSGEQYF
TRBV5-6	TRBD2	NA	TRBJ2-7	CASTSTGTSGSYEQYF
TRBV28	TRBD1	NA	TRBJ1-4	CASTGTAKGKLFF
TRBV18	TRBD1	NA	TRBJ2-1	CASSPPTGRGEQFF
TRBV12-5	NA	once	TRBJ1-1	CASGPGQVNTEAFF
TRBV9	TRBD1	NA	TRBJ2-1	CASSVEGQGRYNEQFF
TRBV5-1	TRBD1	NA	TRBJ1-2	CASSQDRGNGYTF
TRBV5-1	TRBD2	once	TRBJ2-2	CASSSMSGSGTGELFF
TRBV11-2	TRBD2	few	TRBJ2-7	CASSPAGGLYEQYF
TRBV5-6	NA	NA	TRBJ1-3	CASSLTTPRRNTIYF
TRBV9	NA	NA	TRBJ1-6	CASSVEGDGYSPLHF
TRBV7-9	NA	NA	TRBJ1-2	CASSSQGNYGYTF
TRBV7-9	NA	few	TRBJ1-1	CASSLAGAGQAFF
TRBV5-4	NA	once	TRBJ2-2	CASSLRERSGELFF
TRBV7-9	NA	NA	TRBJ2-7	CASTPREEYYEQYF
TRBV28	NA	NA	TRBJ2-5	CASSAGLAVGQETQYF
TRBV18	NA	NA	TRBJ1-3	CASSPQESSGNTIYF
TRBV7-9	NA	NA	TRBJ1-1	CSSSLAGQLNTEAFF
TRBV9	NA	few	TRBJ2-7	CASSARRGGDYEQYF
TRBV10-3	TRBD2	NA	TRBJ2-6	CAISERWGGSGANVLTF
TRBV18	TRBD1	few	TRBJ1-1	CASSQLPGGQDTEAFF
TRBV29-1	NA	NA	TRBJ1-1	CSVTDSFMNTEAFF
TRBV6-5	NA	NA	NA	CASSSPRSSSYEQYF
TRBV5-1	NA	NA	TRBJ2-5	CASSSEGLNAETQYF
TRBV7-9	NA	NA	TRBJ1-1	CASSFSLGQEAFF
TRBV5-1	TRBD1	once	TRBJ1-2	CASSLVGGQGYGYTF